This passage covers 9 T cell receptor beta chains from one sample sequenced in a study of cytomegalovirus exposure and HLA in healthy donors (dated by TCRdb to 2016 to 2017). The library was generated by the immunoSEQ multiplex PCR assay. For the multiplex PCR, a mixture combining 60 forward primers for TCR Vbeta segments and 13 reverse primers for TCR Jbeta segments was used. The immuneACCESS repertoire file appears here via TCRdb, limited to in-frame rearrangements. These files lack a portion of the clones; in checked studies, under half of the deficit traces to unresolved V genes, and the cause of the others is not known. Across this sample there are some 130,000 clones, with about 60% seen only once. Clones ranked in the top ten supply approximately 11% of the sample. Material for sequencing was PBMCs. Source of these receptors: a man aged 40-55 years in good health and CMV-seropositive.

The rearrangement uses TRBV27 and TRBJ1-3; D call uncertain. The length of the CDR3 is 14 residues. Germline V gives CDR1 MNHEY, CDR2 SMNVEV (reference sequence). Deletions cut 4 bases from V and 0 bases from J, with 7 bases between. CDR3: CASSSYSSGNTIYF. CDR3 DNA sequence: TGTGCCAGCAGTTCTTACAGCTCTGGAAACACCATATATTTT.

This sequence joins TRBV15 and TRBJ2-7; possible D gene TRBD2, 8 bases. CDR1 is LNHNV and CDR2 is YYDKDF in the germline V gene (reference sequence). This CDR3 region has 18 residues. With 0 bases removed from V and 2 bases from J, the gap between germline ends came to 20 bases. The CDR3 is CATSRDYRGSGGAYEQYF. DNA for the CDR3: TGTGCCACCAGCAGAGATTACAGGGGAAGCGGGGGAGCCTACGAGCAGTACTTC.

This chain uses TRBV2 with TRBJ2-1, with D possibly being TRBD2 (5 bases). This CDR3 region has 14 residues. The V and J ends lost 1 base and 11 bases respectively, with 15 bases between them. From germline, CDR1 is SNHLY and CDR2 FYNNEI. CDR3 in DNA: TGTGCCAGCAGTGAAGTTACTAGGGCCGTTAAGCAGTTCTTC. As protein: CASSEVTRAVKQFF.

The gene calls are TRBV15 and TRBJ1-4; 9 positions match TRBD1. Germline trimming cut 5 bases from V and 5 bases from J; bases unmatched to any gene: 3. From germline, CDR1 is LNHNV and CDR2 YYDKDF (reference sequence). The CDR3 covers 14 residues. CDR3 nucleotides: TGTGCCACCAGCGGTGGACAGGGGAATGAAAAACTGTTTTTT. Protein product: CATSGGQGNEKLFF.

The V gene is TRBV6-5, the J gene TRBJ2-1; tentative D call: TRBD2 (5 bases). Germline V gives CDR1 MNHEY, CDR2 SVGAGI. The V end was cut by 5 bases, the J end by 8 bases, with 13 bases between. The CDR3 totals 13 residues. The CDR3 DNA reads as TGTGCCAGCAGTAATCGGGGTTTGGATGAGCAGTTCTTC. It is translated as CASSNRGLDEQFF.

The V call is TRBV7-8, the J call TRBJ1-2; D is possibly TRBD1 (5 bases). This CDR3 spans 14 amino acids. V lost 3 bases and J lost 4, with 12 bases in between. Germline V gene data show CDR1 as SGHVS and CDR2 as FQNEAQ. CDR3 amino acids: CASSLEGPAYGYTF. CDR3 coding DNA: TGTGCCAGCAGCTTGGAGGGGCCCGCCTATGGCTACACCTTC.

This clone was seen just once. The chain recombines TRBV7-2 with TRBJ2-3, with a weak D call TRBD1 (5 bases). The CDR3 extends over 15 amino acids. The ends were cut back, 2 bases at V and 0 bases at J, with 9 bases in the middle. Germline V gene data show CDR1 as SGHTA and CDR2 as FQGNSA. CDR3 sequence reads: CASSLYRQSTDTQYF. CDR3 in DNA: TGTGCCAGCAGCTTATACCGACAGAGCACAGATACGCAGTATTTT.

The chain carries TRBV19 and TRBJ2-2; 15 positions match TRBD2. The CDR3 is 18 residues long. The junction had 12 bases not matched to a gene; V was cut back by 7 bases and J by 6 bases. CDR1 and CDR2 from the germline V gene are LNHDA and SQIVND (reference sequence). The CDR3 nucleotides are TGTGCCAGTACCCTTGGACTAGCGGGGGGGAGGCAGGCCGGGGAGCTGTTTTTT. This sequence encodes CASTLGLAGGRQAGELFF. Using reference TRBV19 and TRBJ2-2 for the parts outside the CDR3, the full variable domain is DGGITQSPKYLFRKEGQNVTLSCEQNLNHDAMYWYRQDPGQGLRLIYYSQIVNDFQKGDIAEGYSVSREKKESFPLTVTSAQKNPTAFYLCASTLGLAGGRQAGELFFGEGSRLTVL.

V gene TRBV29-1 combines with J gene TRBJ1-1; 7 bases align to TRBD1. The germline CDR1 and CDR2 sequences are SQVTM and ANQGSEA. This CDR3 comprises 13 residues. V trimming: 4 bases; J trimming: 1 base; junction bases outside the gene matches: 3. The chain's CDR3 is CSVGRQGNTEAFF. The CDR3 bases are TGCAGCGTTGGACGACAGGGGAACACTGAAGCTTTCTTT. Together with reference TRBV29-1 and TRBJ1-1, the CDR3 gives the full variable domain: SAVISQKPSRDICQRGTSLTIQCQVDSQVTMMFWYRQQPGQSLTLIATANQGSEATYESGFVIDKFPISRPNLTFSTLTVSNMSPEDSSIYLCSVGRQGNTEAFFGQGTRLTVV.